Sequencing of this T cell receptor beta chain was carried out in a study of blood T cell repertoires in COVID-19. On the study more broadly: The study drew acute and convalescent COVID-19 samples from the United States, Italy and Spain. In each case, the material was cDNA or gDNA derived from T cells, B-cell-depleted T cells, or PBMCs.

Those enrolled in Seattle joined during active infection and were followed longitudinally afterward. The CDR3 extends over 13 amino acids. V lost 5 bases to trimming and J lost 5 bases; unmatched junction nucleotides: 5. Germline V gene data show CDR1 as SGHAT and CDR2 as FQNNGV. The protocol was immunoSEQ multiplex PCR, while the TCRdb copy is restricted to in-frame clones and leaves out a portion. The table lists about 120,000 clones, 86% of them singletons. Sequencing was done on a sample of peripheral blood. J is TRBJ2-7 and V is TRBV11-2; the match to TRBD2 covers 8 bases. This clonotype originated in a woman in her 70s with COVID-19, enrolled during active disease. Here the CDR3 reads CASSRTSRHEQYF. The CDR3 nucleotides are TGTGCCAGCAGCCGGACTAGCCGTCACGAGCAGTACTTC.